This record looks at one T cell receptor (beta chain) sequence and its context. TCRdb keeps only in-frame clones here, not all; method: immunoSEQ multiplex PCR. Altogether more than 150,000 clones are present, around 85% being singletons, with the ten largest covering around 20%. The data are from a study of blood T cell repertoires in COVID-19. Overall study context: The analysed material was cDNA or gDNA that came from T cells, B-cell-depleted T cells, or PBMCs.

Deletions cut 5 bases from V and 7 bases from J, with 18 bases between. In germline, CDR1 is MDHEN, CDR2 SYDVKM. The CDR3 runs to 15 residues. The chain uses TRBV28 and TRBJ2-1; D is perhaps TRBD2 (6 bases). This receptor was identified in a man aged 65-85 years with active or convalescent COVID-19. Specimen: peripheral blood. The CDR3 DNA is TGTGCCAGCAGTCCCCGGGGTGTGGGGGGAAATGAGCAGTTCTTC. Amino acids: CASSPRGVGGNEQFF.